This T cell receptor (beta chain) is drawn from a study of T cell changes during pregnancy in multiple sclerosis. This CDR3 has 14 residues. Trimming cost V 7 bases and J 4 bases, with 13 bases left between them. The germline V gene has CDR1 MDHEN and CDR2 SYDVKM. Assay used: immunoSEQ multiplex PCR; TCRdb lists only in-frame clones, some missing. In the table there are 47,000 or so clones, around 89% of which are singletons. This clonotype originated in a female donor in good health, enrolled as a control in a pregnancy study. The chain employs TRBV28 and TRBJ2-2; TRBD1 is a possible D gene (6 bases). Sample: peripheral blood, taken after pregnancy. CDR3 nucleotide sequence: TGTGCCAGCATCCGAAGACAGGTCACCGGGGAGCTGTTTTTT. Translated: CASIRRQVTGELFF.